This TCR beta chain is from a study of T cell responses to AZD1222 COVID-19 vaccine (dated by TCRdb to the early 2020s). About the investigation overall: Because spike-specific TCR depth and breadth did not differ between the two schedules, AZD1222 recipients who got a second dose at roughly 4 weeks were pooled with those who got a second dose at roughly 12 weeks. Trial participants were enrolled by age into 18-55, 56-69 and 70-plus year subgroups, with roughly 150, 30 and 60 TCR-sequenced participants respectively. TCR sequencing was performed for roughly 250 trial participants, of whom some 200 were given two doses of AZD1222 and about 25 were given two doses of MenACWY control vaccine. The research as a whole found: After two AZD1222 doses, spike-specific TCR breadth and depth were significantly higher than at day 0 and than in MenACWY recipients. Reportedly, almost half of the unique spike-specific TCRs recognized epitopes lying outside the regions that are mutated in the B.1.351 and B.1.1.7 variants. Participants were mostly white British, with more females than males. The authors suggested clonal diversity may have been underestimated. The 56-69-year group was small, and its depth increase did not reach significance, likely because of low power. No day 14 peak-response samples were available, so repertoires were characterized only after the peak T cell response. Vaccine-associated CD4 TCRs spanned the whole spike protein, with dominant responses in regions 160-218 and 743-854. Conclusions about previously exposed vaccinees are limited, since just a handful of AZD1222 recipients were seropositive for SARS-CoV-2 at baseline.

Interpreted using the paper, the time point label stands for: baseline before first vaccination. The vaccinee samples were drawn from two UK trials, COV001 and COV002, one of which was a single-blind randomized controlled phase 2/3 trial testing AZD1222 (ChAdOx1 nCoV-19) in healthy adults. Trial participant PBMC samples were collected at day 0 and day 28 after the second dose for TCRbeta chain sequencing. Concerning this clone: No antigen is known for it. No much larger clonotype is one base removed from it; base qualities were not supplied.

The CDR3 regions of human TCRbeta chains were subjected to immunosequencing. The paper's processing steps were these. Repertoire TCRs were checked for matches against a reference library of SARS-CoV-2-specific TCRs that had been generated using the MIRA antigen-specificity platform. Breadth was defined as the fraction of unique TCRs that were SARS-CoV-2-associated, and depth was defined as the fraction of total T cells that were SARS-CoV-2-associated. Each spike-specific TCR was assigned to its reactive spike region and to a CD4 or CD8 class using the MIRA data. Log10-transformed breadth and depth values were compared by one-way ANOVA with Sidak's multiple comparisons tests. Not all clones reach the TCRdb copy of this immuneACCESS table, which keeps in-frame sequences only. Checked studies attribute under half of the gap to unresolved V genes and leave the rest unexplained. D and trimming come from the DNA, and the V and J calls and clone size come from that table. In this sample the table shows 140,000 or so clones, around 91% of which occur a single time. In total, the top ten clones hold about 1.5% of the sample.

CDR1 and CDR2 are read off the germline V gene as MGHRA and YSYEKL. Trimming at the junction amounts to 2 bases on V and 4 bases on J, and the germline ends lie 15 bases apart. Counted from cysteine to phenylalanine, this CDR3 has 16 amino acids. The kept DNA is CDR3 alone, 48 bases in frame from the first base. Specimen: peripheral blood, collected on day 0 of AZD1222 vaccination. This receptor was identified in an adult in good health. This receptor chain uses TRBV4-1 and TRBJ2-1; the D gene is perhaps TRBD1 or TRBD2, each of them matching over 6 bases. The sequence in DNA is TGCGCCAGCAGCCAAAATACAGGGACTGTATACAATGAGCAGTTCTTC. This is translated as CASSQNTGTVYNEQFF.